This TCR beta chain was identified during a study of T cells in Graves' hyperthyroidism and ophthalmopathy (dated by TCRdb to 2018 to 2020). Study-wide context: To identify TCR V-J signatures that set the groups apart, the researchers used a discovery cohort of 100 patients, made up of roughly 40 with Graves' ophthalmopathy and some 60 with stable Graves' hyperthyroidism. An independent validation cohort of around 20 hyperthyroidism patients and about 16 patients who later progressed to ophthalmopathy tested prospective prediction of ophthalmopathy. For training and testing, the 100 or so patients in the discovery cohort were randomly divided in a 7:3 ratio. The study also compared thyroid tissue and blood T-cell repertoires from five or six Graves' hyperthyroidism patients. Following sampling, methimazole starting at 30 mg daily was given to hyperthyroidism patients, and high-dose intravenous methylprednisolone was given to ophthalmopathy patients. The paper describes TCR Vbeta CDR3 sequencing of some 130 peripheral blood samples, made up of 43 ophthalmopathy patients, approximately 73 hyperthyroidism patients and roughly 17 progressor patients. Broader findings and caveats from the paper: Blood samples also contained most of the expanded thyroid clonotypes (frequency above 0.001), which suggests that blood repertoires may reflect thyroid immune responses. A 13 V-J signature model separated ophthalmopathy from stable hyperthyroidism, with roughly 88% sensitivity and roughly 84% specificity in cross-validation and 80%/75% in testing. Sample size was not statistically predetermined, and blinding of investigators to group allocation was not performed. In validation, the model predicted progression to ophthalmopathy a median of roughly 6.5 months before onset, with 65% to 71% sensitivity and about 72% specificity.

Patients with uncontrolled infections, other autoimmune diseases, pregnancy or lactation were excluded. Diagnoses were established on the basis of clinical symptoms, serum thyroxine and TRAb, thyroid ultrasound, and orbital computed tomography. Trizol reagent was used to extract total RNA, and RNA quality was then checked on an Agilent 2100 Bioanalyzer. The TCR beta CDR3 regions were amplified from the RNA transcripts. The TCR CDR3 was subjected to a first round of RT-PCR using the HTBI primer set and the Qiagen OneStep RT-PCR kit. A second multiplex PCR round built the libraries, followed by size selection and purification. Paired-end sequencing of the libraries was performed with 100 bp reads on an Illumina HiSeq2000. Turning to the authors' computational methods: SOAPnuke was used to process the raw data, with reads discarded if the reads contained adapters or uncalled bases, had a mean Phred below 15, or lacked an exact constant-primer or identifier match. High-quality paired reads were merged with COPE v1.2.5, and unique nucleotide sequences were defined as clonotypes. MiTCR v1.1 was used to align the clonotypes against IMGT TRBV, TRBD and TRBJ reference segments. Analysis was restricted to V-J combinations with a frequency above 0.0001, which covered 99.2% of repertoires. A TCS score was defined as the ratio of F50 (clonal expansion) to E x V (chaos), with BLOSUM62-based TCRdist applied between CDR3 peptides within each V-J. Welch's t-statistics and random forest reduced 450 to 600 V-J features to under 15, which were used in a naive Bayes classifier (R e1071). The similarity between thyroid and blood repertoires was quantified using the Morisita-Horn index. TCRdb reworked the public reads: Q25 trimming with fastp, MiXCR clone assembly, productive beta chains retained. Each entry merges the rows of one CDR3 protein and shows their most common DNA and genes. TCRdb's processing, not the study's, gives the V and J calls here. Across this sample there are about 570,000 distinct CDR3 sequences, with roughly 46% seen only once. Roughly 19% of the sample is in the top ten clones.

Remarks on this clonotype: Its antigen has not been determined. Base qualities are not at hand, and no much larger clone is one base apart.

This clonotype was obtained from an adult woman with Graves' disease, either hyperthyroidism or ophthalmopathy (not recorded which). Sequencing input: peripheral blood or thyroid tissue (not recorded which).

The DNA reads TGTGCCAGCAGTCCCCTGGGCGCGACTTATGGCTACACCTTC. Translated, this gives CASSPLGATYGYTF. Recombination connected TRBV12-3 or TRBV12-4 to TRBJ1-2, with the D gene not confidently named. CDR3 length: 14 amino acids, cysteine to phenylalanine. The CDR3 DNA has 42 bases and is translated from base 1. V drops 5 bases and J drops 5 bases, leaving 15 bases in between.